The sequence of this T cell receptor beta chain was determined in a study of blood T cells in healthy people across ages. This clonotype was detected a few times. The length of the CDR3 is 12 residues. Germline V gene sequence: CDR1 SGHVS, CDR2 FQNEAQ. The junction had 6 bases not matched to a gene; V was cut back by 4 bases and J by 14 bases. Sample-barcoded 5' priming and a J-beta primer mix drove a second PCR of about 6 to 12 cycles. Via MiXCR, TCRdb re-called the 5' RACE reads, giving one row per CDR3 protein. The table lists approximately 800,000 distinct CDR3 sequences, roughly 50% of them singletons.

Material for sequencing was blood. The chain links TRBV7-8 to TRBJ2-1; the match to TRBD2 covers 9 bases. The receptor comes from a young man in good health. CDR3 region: CASSSIAGGKFF. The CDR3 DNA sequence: TGTGCCAGCAGCTCCATCGCGGGGGGGAAGTTCTTC.